The 24 T cell receptor beta chains presented below share a single source sample, sequenced in a study of cytomegalovirus exposure and HLA in healthy donors. PCR primers comprised 60 Vbeta and 13 Jbeta primers. Libraries were prepared by immunoSEQ multiplex PCR; TCRdb keeps only in-frame clonotypes and omits some of them. The table records 90,000 to 120,000 clones, about four fifths of them present only once. Sequenced: PBMCs. Every receptor here comes from a female donor in good health and CMV-seropositive.

The CDR3 coding sequence is TGCAGCGTGAAAGAGGGTAAGGGCAACGAGCAGTACTTC. The encoded protein is CSVKEGKGNEQYF. V gene TRBV29-1 combines with J gene TRBJ2-7, with a possible D match to TRBD2 (5 bases). Germline V CDR1 and CDR2: SQVTM, ANQGSEA. The CDR3 length is 13 residues. Trimming took 6 bases from V and 5 from J, leaving 17 bases between them.

This clone was counted a few times. J is TRBJ1-2 and V is TRBV2, with 7 bases identical to TRBD1. Germline V gene data show CDR1 as SNHLY and CDR2 as FYNNEI. Trimming at V came to 4 bases and at J to 5 bases, leaving 7 bases not matched to a gene. This CDR3 spans 14 amino acids. The CDR3, as DNA: TGTGCCAGCAGTGGGGACAGAGCCCTTTATGGCTACACCTTC. It translates to CASSGDRALYGYTF.

The rearrangement uses TRBV30 and TRBJ2-5; TRBD2 might be the D (5 bases). V was cut by 1 base and J by 1 base, with 13 bases left in between. CDR3 length: 15 amino acids. Germline V lookup: CDR1 GTSNPN, CDR2 SVGIG (reference sequence). CDR3 nucleotide sequence: TGTGCCTGGAGTGGAGGGCGGGTACTCCAAGAGACCCAGTACTTC. Translating it yields CAWSGGRVLQETQYF.

This clone showed up just a few times. This sequence joins TRBV4-1 and TRBJ2-1; 7 positions match TRBD1. Germline trimming cut 1 base from V and 4 bases from J; bases unmatched to any gene: 10. This CDR3 region has 17 residues. Germline lookup yields CDR1 MGHRA and CDR2 YSYEKL. The CDR3 nucleotides read TGCGCCAGCAGCCAAGCTGCTAATAAGGGACAGTACAATGAGCAGTTCTTC. Translated, it gives CASSQAANKGQYNEQFF.

This chain joins TRBV2 and TRBJ1-1; tentatively, D is TRBD1 (6 bases). The germline V gene has CDR1 SNHLY and CDR2 FYNNEI. This CDR3 is built from 16 residues. V was trimmed by 8 bases and J by 2 bases, leaving 21 bases between them. CDR3 coding DNA: TGTGCCAGCCTCCGGGACATTCTAACATTTAACACTGAAGCTTTCTTT. Protein sequence: CASLRDILTFNTEAFF. Complete variable domain (other parts from reference TRBV2 and TRBJ1-1): EPEVTQTPSHQVTQMGQEVILRCVPISNHLYFYWYRQILGQKVEFLVSFYNNEISEKSEIFDDQFSVERPDGSNFTLKIRSTKLEDSAMYFCASLRDILTFNTEAFFGQGTRLTVV.

The chain uses TRBV7-9 and TRBJ2-1; 7 bases line up with TRBD2. Germline V gives CDR1 SEHNR, CDR2 FQNEAQ (reference sequence). J was trimmed by 8 bases and V by 4 bases; bases with no gene match: 14. The CDR3 spans 16 residues. In DNA, the CDR3 is TGTGCCAGCAGCTCCCGGGAGCGGGATCGTCGCTATGAGCAGTTCTTC. Its protein is CASSSRERDRRYEQFF.

The chain uses TRBV30 and TRBJ2-7; tentatively, D is TRBD1 (6 bases). The V end was cut by 4 bases, the J end by 4 bases, with 14 bases between. This CDR3 spans 13 amino acids. The germline gives CDR1 GTSNPN, CDR2 SVGIG (reference sequence). This chain's CDR3 is CAWIRGRGYEQYF. The CDR3 DNA is TGTGCCTGGATTCGGGGCAGGGGTTACGAGCAGTACTTC.

The chain combines TRBV7-6 with TRBJ2-3; TRBD1 might be the D (5 bases). The J call may be in error: the DNA end matches TRBJ1-5 better. The CDR3 has 17 residues. From germline, CDR1 is SGHVS and CDR2 FNYEAQ. CDR3 residues: CASSALPPESVTDTQHF. The CDR3 coding sequence is TGTGCCAGCAGCGCCCTCCCCCCCGAGTCAGTGACAGATACGCAGCATTTT.

The chain combines TRBV7-2 with TRBJ2-1, with 11 positions matching TRBD2. CDR1 and CDR2 (germline): SGHTA, FQGNSA. The CDR3 runs 15 residues. The V gene end was trimmed by 5 bases and the J gene end by 6 bases; junction bases not matched to a gene: 6. This CDR3 is CASSPPGTSGNEQFF. The DNA for the CDR3 is TGTGCCAGCAGCCCACCCGGGACTAGCGGCAATGAGCAGTTCTTC. Full variable domain (outside the CDR3, taken from reference TRBV7-2 and TRBJ2-1): GAGVSQSPSNKVTEKGKDVELRCDPISGHTALYWYRQSLGQGLEFLIYFQGNSAPDKSGLPSDRFSAERTGGSVSTLTIQRTQQEDSAVYLCASSPPGTSGNEQFFGPGTRLTVL.

This chain links TRBV7-2 with TRBJ2-3; 9 bases align to TRBD2. The CDR3 has 14 amino acids. Per germline, CDR1 SGHTA and CDR2 FQGNSA. V lost 5 bases and J lost 6; bases outside the gene matches: 6. CDR3 sequence reads: CASSEGLAGDTQYF. In DNA form, the CDR3 reads TGTGCCAGCAGCGAGGGACTAGCCGGGGATACGCAGTATTTT. The full variable domain, completed using reference TRBV7-2 and TRBJ2-3, is GAGVSQSPSNKVTEKGKDVELRCDPISGHTALYWYRQSLGQGLEFLIYFQGNSAPDKSGLPSDRFSAERTGGSVSTLTIQRTQQEDSAVYLCASSEGLAGDTQYFGPGTRLTVL.

At least ten counts were recorded for this clone. Written as DNA, the CDR3 is TGTGCCAGCAGATTAGCCGATACGCAGTATTTT. Its translation is CASRLADTQYF. This chain links TRBV6-1 with TRBJ2-3; D remains unclear. The germline V and J ends were trimmed by 6 bases and 6 bases, with 7 bases remaining between them. CDR3 length: 11 residues. Per germline, CDR1 MNHNS and CDR2 SASEGT.

J is TRBJ1-1 and V is TRBV28; TRBD1 agrees at 7 bases. The V gene end was trimmed by 11 bases and the J gene end by 0 bases; junction bases not matched to a gene: 6. CDR3 length equals 13 residues. The V gene's germline CDR1 is MDHEN and CDR2 SYDVKM. The CDR3 here is CASRTGMNTEAFF. CDR3 in DNA: TGTGCCTCGCGGACAGGCATGAACACTGAAGCTTTCTTT.

The genes are TRBV5-4 and TRBJ1-1; a possible D gene is TRBD1 (5 bases). V gave up 4 bases and J gave up 5 bases, with 9 bases separating them. Germline V gene lookup returns CDR1 SGHNT and CDR2 YYREEE (reference sequence). This CDR3 region has 12 residues. The CDR3 nucleotides read TGTGCCAGCAGCGCGGGGGGTACTGAAGCTTTCTTT. This encodes CASSAGGTEAFF. The full variable domain, rest sourced from reference TRBV5-4 and TRBJ1-1, is ETGVTQSPTHLIKTRGQQVTLRCSSQSGHNTVSWYQQALGQGPQFIFQYYREEENGRGNFPPRFSGLQFPNYSSELNVNALELDDSALYLCASSAGGTEAFFGQGTRLTVV.

CDR3: CASSLGTQGKQVEQYF. CDR3 sequence (DNA): TGTGCCAGCAGCTTAGGAACGCAGGGGAAGCAGGTCGAGCAGTACTTC. The V gene is TRBV7-6, the J gene TRBJ2-7; a weak D match, TRBD1 (6 bases). Germline loops: CDR1 SGHVS, CDR2 FNYEAQ. The CDR3 covers 16 residues. Trimming left V 1 base short and J 6 bases short, with 19 bases between. The variable domain in full, completed from reference TRBV7-6 and TRBJ2-7, reads GAGVSQSPRYKVTKRGQDVALRCDPISGHVSLYWYRQALGQGPEFLTYFNYEAQQDKSGLPNDRFSAERPEGSISTLTIQRTEQRDSAMYRCASSLGTQGKQVEQYFGPGTRLTVT.

CDR3: CASSFPRGPSYNEQFF. CDR3 DNA: TGCGCCAGCAGCTTCCCTAGGGGGCCCTCCTACAATGAGCAGTTCTTC. The chain has TRBV5-1 and TRBJ2-1, with 7 bases identical to TRBD1. V lost 2 bases to trimming and J lost 0 bases; unmatched junction nucleotides: 5. CDR1 SGHRS and CDR2 YFSETQ come from the germline V gene. The CDR3 has 16 amino acids.

The count of this clone is one. This chain uses TRBV7-9 with TRBJ1-1; tentative D call: TRBD1 (6 bases). V was trimmed by 5 bases and J by 1 base, leaving 14 bases between them. The CDR3 has 15 amino acids. Germline-derived CDR1 and CDR2 are SEHNR and FQNEAQ (reference sequence). DNA of the CDR3: TGTGCCAGCAGCACGAGGGGACACCCGAACACTGAAGCTTTCTTT. Translated, it gives CASSTRGHPNTEAFF.

V is TRBV27 and J is TRBJ1-2; 7 nucleotides line up with TRBD1. Germline V gene lookup returns CDR1 MNHEY and CDR2 SMNVEV (reference sequence). J was trimmed by 4 bases and V by 2 bases; bases with no gene match: 1. The CDR3 extends over 13 amino acids. This CDR3 is CASSLDRAYGYTF. In DNA form, the CDR3 reads TGTGCCAGCAGTTTAGACAGGGCCTATGGCTACACCTTC.

V and J are TRBV6-1 and TRBJ1-6; no firm D call. Trimming removed 7 bases from V and 7 bases from J, with 11 bases in between. Germline CDR1 reads MNHNS; CDR2 reads SASEGT. CDR3 length: 13 amino acids. The CDR3 DNA reads TGTGCCAGCAAGCCCTCTCGGAATTCACCCCTCCACTTT. Encoded protein: CASKPSRNSPLHF.

The rearrangement joins TRBV6-1 to TRBJ1-6; D perhaps matches TRBD1 (6 bases). CDR1 and CDR2 from the germline V gene are MNHNS and SASEGT. CDR3 length: 12 residues. Trimming pared 4 bases from V and 10 bases from J, leaving 8 bases between. The CDR3 spells CASSAGESPLHF. In DNA, the CDR3 is TGTGCCAGCAGTGCAGGGGAATCACCCCTCCACTTT.

V gene TRBV10-1 combines with J gene TRBJ1-1; D remains ambiguous. Trimming removed 6 bases from V and 4 bases from J, with 18 bases in between. The CDR3 has 15 amino acids. CDR1 is WNHNN, CDR2 SYGVQD, per germline (reference sequence). CDR3 bases: TGCGCCAGCAGGGACGATATGCGGGGTGGCACTGAAGCTTTCTTT. This gives the protein CASRDDMRGGTEAFF.

The chain couples TRBV18 to TRBJ1-1; TRBD1 matches 7 bases. Germline V gives CDR1 KGHSH, CDR2 LQKENI. Trimming removed 3 bases from V and 8 bases from J; junction bases left unmatched: 3. CDR3 length: 12 residues. The CDR3, as DNA: TGTGCCAGCTCACCTGGGACAGAGGAAGCTTTCTTT. Its protein is CASSPGTEEAFF.

In its sample, this clone was seen once. The chain employs TRBV27 and TRBJ1-2, with 11 bases lining up with TRBD1. Trimming removed 8 bases from V and 8 bases from J; junction bases left unmatched: 4. The CDR3 is 12 residues long. Per the germline V gene, CDR1 is MNHEY and CDR2 is SMNVEV (reference sequence). CDR3 sequence reads: CASGTGGLGYTF. CDR3 DNA sequence: TGTGCCAGCGGGACAGGGGGGTTGGGCTACACCTTC.

The chain recombines TRBV7-6 with TRBJ2-1; 9 bases agree with TRBD2. J was trimmed by 0 bases and V by 5 bases; bases with no gene match: 11. The CDR3 runs 18 residues. The germline V gene has CDR1 SGHVS and CDR2 FNYEAQ. The CDR3 nucleotides read TGTGCCAGCAGCCAACTAGCGGGCTTTAAGAGCTCCTACAATGAGCAGTTCTTC. It is translated as CASSQLAGFKSSYNEQFF.

V gene TRBV6-6 combines with J gene TRBJ2-1; possible D gene TRBD1, 5 bases. Germline lookup yields CDR1 MNHNY and CDR2 SVGAGI (reference sequence). This CDR3 region has 14 residues. V was shortened by 2 bases and J by 10 bases, with 15 bases between the two germline ends. The DNA of the CDR3 is TGTGCCAGCAGTTACCATGGCTTCCCAGGGGAGCAGTTCTTC. Residues: CASSYHGFPGEQFF.